This TCR beta chain was sequenced during a study of blood T cell repertoires in COVID-19. Across the study: Researchers got acute and convalescent COVID-19 samples from the United States, Italy and Spain. From T cells, B-cell-depleted T cells, or PBMCs came the material, which was cDNA or gDNA.

Sequenced by immunoSEQ multiplex PCR; TCRdb stores in-frame clones only, minus some. The profile shows about 250,000 clones, 65% to 80% of them singletons. V was clipped by 7 bases and J by 4 bases; unmatched bases: 7. The CDR3 has 13 amino acids. Germline lookup yields CDR1 SQVTM and CDR2 ANQGSEA. This TCR was sampled from a woman aged 40 to 50 with active or convalescent COVID-19. The V and J genes are TRBV29-1 and TRBJ2-3; 8 bases map to TRBD2. The specimen sequenced was peripheral blood. The CDR3 loop reads CSGSTGGADTQYF. The CDR3 DNA is TGCAGCGGTTCGACGGGGGGGGCAGATACGCAGTATTTT.